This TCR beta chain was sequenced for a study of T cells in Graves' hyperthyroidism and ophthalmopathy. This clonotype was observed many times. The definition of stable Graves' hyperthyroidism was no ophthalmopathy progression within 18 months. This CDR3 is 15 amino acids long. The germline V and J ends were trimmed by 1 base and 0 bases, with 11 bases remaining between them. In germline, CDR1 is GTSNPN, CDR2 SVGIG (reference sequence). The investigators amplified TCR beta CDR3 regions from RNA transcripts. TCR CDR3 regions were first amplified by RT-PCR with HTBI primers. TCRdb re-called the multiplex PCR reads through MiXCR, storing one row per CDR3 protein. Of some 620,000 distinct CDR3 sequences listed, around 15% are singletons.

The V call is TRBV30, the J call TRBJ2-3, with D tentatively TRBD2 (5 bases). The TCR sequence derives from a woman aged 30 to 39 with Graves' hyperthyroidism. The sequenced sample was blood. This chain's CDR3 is CAWSGVAPSTDTQYF. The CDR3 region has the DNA TGTGCCTGGAGTGGGGTAGCGCCTAGCACAGATACGCAGTATTTT.